These 16 T cell receptor beta chains share one sample of origin, sequenced in a study of control samples from healthy donors and cancer patients. Method: immunoSEQ multiplex PCR; TCRdb's copy keeps in-frame clones and lacks some. The sample lists around 140,000 clones, 93% occurring once. The material sequenced was blood. All receptors derive from a man between 18 and 29 years old in good health.

This chain links TRBV11-2 with TRBJ2-7; the D call may be TRBD1 or TRBD2 (5 bases each). This CDR3 spans 13 amino acids. Germline V lookup: CDR1 SGHAT, CDR2 FQNNGV. V shed 5 bases and J shed 2 bases, with 10 bases lying between them. The CDR3 bases are TGTGCCAGCAGCCTATGGGGGACCTACGAGCAGTACTTC. Amino acids: CASSLWGTYEQYF.

This rearrangement joins TRBV5-1 to TRBJ1-3; tentatively, D is TRBD1 (5 bases). The CDR3 runs 14 residues. Germline V gene lookup returns CDR1 SGHRS and CDR2 YFSETQ. Trimming took 4 bases from V and 0 from J, leaving 8 bases between them. Written as DNA, the CDR3 is TGCGCCAGCAGCCTAGGGGACTCTGGAAACACCATATATTTT. As protein: CASSLGDSGNTIYF. The full variable domain, completed using reference TRBV5-1 and TRBJ1-3, is KAGVTQTPRYLIKTRGQQVTLSCSPISGHRSVSWYQQTPGQGLQFLFEYFSETQRNKGNFPGRFSGRQFSNSRSEMNVSTLELGDSALYLCASSLGDSGNTIYFGEGSWLTVV.

The chain carries TRBV28 and TRBJ1-2; unclear D gene. Trimming stripped 6 bases from V and 7 bases from J, with 21 bases between. CDR3 length equals 15 residues. Germline-derived CDR1 and CDR2 are MDHEN and SYDVKM. The CDR3 nucleotides are TGTGCCAGCAGACCGGTGGGAAGCGTAAGGGCTGGCTACACCTTC. Its protein is CASRPVGSVRAGYTF.

The chain joins TRBV5-1 to TRBJ2-2; tentatively, D is TRBD1 (5 bases). The CDR3 extends over 15 amino acids. Between the trimmed V and J ends, which lost 1 base and 2 bases, there was a span of 9 bases. Germline V gene sequence: CDR1 SGHRS, CDR2 YFSETQ. CDR3 nucleotide sequence: TGCGCCAGCAGCTTGACAGGTCTTAACACCGGGGAGCTGTTTTTT. Translation: CASSLTGLNTGELFF.

CDR3 residues: CASGGPDNEQFF. CDR3 nucleotides: TGTGCCAGCGGGGGCCCCGACAATGAGCAGTTCTTC. The V gene is TRBV12-3 or TRBV12-4, the J gene TRBJ2-1; possibly TRBD1 for D (6 bases). The CDR3 extends over 12 amino acids. V was shortened by 8 bases and J by 5 bases, with 10 bases between the two germline ends.

The rearrangement uses TRBV18 and TRBJ2-7, with 11 bases aligning to TRBD2. This CDR3 contains 15 residues. Trimming at V came to 4 bases and at J to 1 base, leaving 3 bases not matched to a gene. Looked up from germline, CDR1 is KGHSH and CDR2 is LQKENI. The CDR3 reads CASSLTSGASYEQYF. The CDR3 bases are TGTGCCAGCTCACTGACTAGCGGGGCATCCTACGAGCAGTACTTC.

The V gene is TRBV27, the J gene TRBJ1-5; D uncertain. The CDR3 runs to 16 residues. From germline, CDR1 is MNHEY and CDR2 SMNVEV (reference sequence). Trimming took 0 bases from V and 0 from J, leaving 9 bases between them. The CDR3 DNA sequence: TGTGCCAGCAGTTTATCCTTCGGGAATAGCAATCAGCCCCAGCATTTT. This encodes CASSLSFGNSNQPQHF.

This chain connects TRBV9 to TRBJ2-1, with D unresolved. The germline V gene has CDR1 SGDLS and CDR2 YYNGEE. The V and J ends lost 1 base and 4 bases respectively, with 12 bases between them. There are 15 residues in the CDR3. CDR3 protein: CASSVLATEYNEQFF. The CDR3, as DNA: TGTGCCAGCAGCGTACTTGCGACGGAGTACAATGAGCAGTTCTTC.

The rearrangement joins TRBV7-6 to TRBJ2-3; unclear D gene. Germline assignment: CDR1 SGHVS and CDR2 FNYEAQ. V was cut by 1 base and J by 0 bases, with 8 bases left in between. The CDR3 loop spans 15 amino acids. The DNA for the CDR3 is TGTGCCAGCAGCTTAGGATCCCCAAGCACAGATACGCAGTATTTT. It codes for CASSLGSPSTDTQYF.

This clone was seen just once. The gene calls are TRBV27 and TRBJ2-6; D remains ambiguous. This CDR3 has 16 amino acids. V lost 3 bases and J 0 bases, leaving 9 bases between the germline ends. Germline lookup yields CDR1 MNHEY and CDR2 SMNVEV (reference sequence). CDR3 sequence (DNA): TGTGCCAGCAGTTTGGTTCCCCTCTCTGGGGCCAACGTCCTGACTTTC. Protein product: CASSLVPLSGANVLTF.

The chain is built from TRBV19 and TRBJ1-6, with a weak D call TRBD1 (5 bases). The CDR3 runs 15 residues. Between the trimmed V and J ends, which lost 3 bases and 7 bases, there was a span of 13 bases. Germline V CDR1 and CDR2: LNHDA, SQIVND (reference sequence). As DNA, the CDR3 is TGTGCCAGTAGTATCTCCTATGGGGGAAATTCACCCCTCCACTTT. Translation: CASSISYGGNSPLHF.

This clone appeared a single time. The chain links TRBV2 to TRBJ2-3, with TRBD2 matching 12 bases. The germline V gene encodes CDR1 SNHLY and CDR2 FYNNEI. Trimming at V came to 8 bases and at J to 6 bases, leaving 9 bases not matched to a gene. This CDR3 is 15 amino acids long. The CDR3 DNA sequence: TGTGCCAGCGGCTCTAGCGGGGGGGCTTGGGATACGCAGTATTTT. This gives the protein CASGSSGGAWDTQYF.

V gene TRBV19 combines with J gene TRBJ1-4, with D unclear. With 3 bases removed from V and 7 bases from J, the gap between germline ends came to 12 bases. The CDR3 totals 14 residues. Germline assignment: CDR1 LNHDA and CDR2 SQIVND (reference sequence). For the CDR3, the DNA is TGTGCCAGTAGTATGACTGGGGTTAGTGAAAAACTGTTTTTT. Translation: CASSMTGVSEKLFF.

J is TRBJ1-6 and V is TRBV7-2, with D maybe TRBD1 (6 bases). Between the trimmed V and J ends, which lost 5 bases and 0 bases, there was a span of 20 bases. This CDR3 has 19 amino acids. CDR1 is SGHTA, CDR2 FQGNSA, per germline. This CDR3 is CASSVRPVVGASYNSPLHF. Written as DNA, the CDR3 is TGTGCCAGCAGCGTCCGACCAGTGGTGGGGGCCTCCTATAATTCACCCCTCCACTTT.

The chain is built from TRBV7-9 and TRBJ2-5; no reliable D call. Deletions cut 3 bases from V and 4 bases from J, with 3 bases between. Germline CDR1 and CDR2: SEHNR and FQNEAQ (reference sequence). There are 11 residues in the CDR3. Here the CDR3 DNA reads TGTGCCAGCAGCTTTGGAGAGACCCAGTACTTC. It codes for CASSFGETQYF. Filled out from reference TRBV7-9 and TRBJ2-5, the complete variable domain reads DTGVSQNPRHKITKRGQNVTFRCDPISEHNRLYWYRQTLGQGPEFLTYFQNEAQLEKSRLLSDRFSAERPKGSFSTLEIQRTEQGDSAMYLCASSFGETQYFGPGTRLLVL.

The gene calls are TRBV19 and TRBJ1-1; TRBD1 is a possible D gene (5 bases). This CDR3 spans 13 amino acids. Germline V gives CDR1 LNHDA, CDR2 SQIVND (reference sequence). V lost 3 bases, J lost 3 bases, and 8 bases lay in between. The CDR3 protein is CASSIGGYTEAFF. For the CDR3, the DNA is TGTGCCAGTAGTATTGGGGGGTACACTGAAGCTTTCTTT.